A selection of T cell receptor beta chains follows, all from one sample in a study of monozygotic twins with inflammatory bowel disease. TCRdb re-called the 5' RACE reads; one entry per CDR3 protein, DNA not given. This repertoire includes over 120,000 distinct CDR3 sequences. Sequencing was done on a sample of blood. The receptor source for this set is a human donor with ulcerative colitis or Crohn's disease, or a healthy co-twin of an affected twin (not recorded which). Both conserved end residues are part of each CDR3. Fields, in order: V gene, CDR3 length, J gene, CDR3 protein.

TRBV19,11,TRBJ1-2,CASSIVGGYTF
TRBV9,13,TRBJ2-7,CASSGTGGYEQYF
TRBV5-1,15,TRBJ2-7,CASSLRPLGLYEQYF
TRBV7-2,14,TRBJ1-1,CASSSNRGLTEAFF
TRBV28,11,TRBJ1-1,CAGRQNTEAFF
TRBV10-3,14,TRBJ2-3,CAISDASSTDTQYF
TRBV20-1,16,TRBJ2-3,CSALNELAGRADTQYF
TRBV4-3,15,TRBJ2-1,CASSQGGGIPGEQFF
TRBV6-5,16,TRBJ2-2,CASSYSGQAHTGEQFF
TRBV6-1,15,TRBJ2-2,CASAWEESNTGELFF
TRBV6-5,15,TRBJ2-3,CASSYSGSSTDTQYF
TRBV4-1,13,TRBJ1-5,CASSQEGATPQHF
TRBV2,14,TRBJ1-5,CASSLRQANQPQHF
TRBV20-1,16,TRBJ1-1,CSASLGHPFMNTEAFF
TRBV3-1,16,TRBJ2-3,CASSQTTSGMADTQYF
TRBV9,14,TRBJ2-1,CASTPPLRDNEQFF
TRBV5-6,17,TRBJ2-2,CASSLGGRADGTGELFF
TRBV23-1,21,TRBJ2-3,CASSQSWRLAGDGTVPDTQYF
TRBV30,15,TRBJ1-2,CAWFRPTLPNYGYTF
TRBV12-3/TRBV12-4,14,TRBJ1-5,CASSYWDRVQPQHF
TRBV20-1,15,TRBJ1-1,CSARDHTRANTEAFF
TRBV20-1,14,TRBJ2-2,CSARDRVKTGELFF
TRBV10-3,14,TRBJ2-1,CAIRLAGQGNEQFF
TRBV6-1,14,TRBJ1-2,CASSPETGIGGYTF
TRBV25-1,15,TRBJ1-3,CASSEYYGSGNTIYF
TRBV29-1,13,TRBJ2-2,CSGGTSATGELFF
TRBV7-2,13,TRBJ1-2,CASSMDRVYGHTF
TRBV27,14,TRBJ2-1,CASNVAGGYNEQFF
TRBV5-5,14,TRBJ2-6,CASSRGLGANVLTF
TRBV20-1,14,TRBJ2-6,CSASAGSGANVLTF
TRBV7-2,16,TRBJ1-1,CASSLARLGPNIEAFF
TRBV9,17,TRBJ2-3,CASSSYIAGDSADTQYF
TRBV7-2,16,TRBJ2-7,CASSFLMRDPTYEQYF
TRBV7-2,14,TRBJ1-5,CASSSTGEVQPQHF
TRBV4-3,16,TRBJ2-3,CASSQDERGDTDTQYF
TRBV5-1,13,TRBJ1-1,CASLGHGDAEAFF
TRBV27,14,TRBJ2-7,CASAQGRSSYEQYF
TRBV7-3,14,TRBJ2-3,CASSLQGATDTQYF
TRBV18,15,TRBJ2-2,CASSPSIKNTGELFF
TRBV15,15,TRBJ1-6,CATSRSTGGYSPLHF